One sample yielded the 32 T cell receptor beta chains listed below, sequenced in a study of CXCR3-negative and CXCR3-positive naive CD8 T cells. These receptors' antigens are unknown. Via 5' RACE with UMI labels, TRB cDNA libraries were prepared. TCRdb reprocessed the 5' RACE reads, with one entry per CDR3 protein and no DNA. The table lists approximately 48,000 distinct CDR3 sequences, with around 0.58% in the top ten. Regarding the study as a whole: More hydrophobic TRB CDR3s occurred in CXCR3-positive than in CXCR3-negative naive cells.

Sequencing was done on a sample of naive CXCR3+ CD8+ T cells from blood. The sample's subset: CD45RO-CCR7+CD27+CD95- naive CD8+ T cells expressing CXCR3 (TNR3+). These TCRs come from a human donor in good health. Some clones in this sample may be carry-over from other donors' samples.

The chain is built from TRBV7-6 and TRBJ1-2; without DNA, the TCRdb call of TRBD1 cannot be checked. CDR1 and CDR2 (germline): SGHVS, FNYEAQ. This CDR3 is built from 15 residues. The CDR3 here is CASTPFGGDLYGYTF.

The chain's CDR3 is CASSLDRGNSPLHF. This chain uses TRBV7-6 with TRBJ1-6; TCRdb designates TRBD1, a call that cannot be tested without DNA. The CDR3 contains 14 residues. The V gene's germline CDR1 is SGHVS and CDR2 FNYEAQ.

This chain joins TRBV7-8 and TRBJ2-4; TCRdb's D call, TRBD2, is unchecked because there is no DNA. The CDR3 spans 17 residues. Germline V gene lookup returns CDR1 SGHVS and CDR2 FQNEAQ. The CDR3 loop is CASSSTGPSRTKNIQYF. Filled out from reference TRBV7-8 and TRBJ2-4, the complete variable domain reads GAGVSQSPRYKVAKRGQDVALRCDPISGHVSLFWYQQALGQGPEFLTYFQNEAQLDKSGLPSDRFFAERPEGSVSTLKIQRTQQEDSAVYLCASSSTGPSRTKNIQYFGAGTRLSVL.

The chain couples TRBV4-1 to TRBJ1-1; TCRdb outputs TRBD1, but without DNA this stays unchecked. CDR1 and CDR2 (germline): MGHRA, YSYEKL. The CDR3 runs to 15 residues. CDR3 region: CASSLSGQIDTEAFF.

The chain recombines TRBV15 with TRBJ2-7; there is no DNA to check the TCRdb D call of TRBD1. From germline, CDR1 is LNHNV and CDR2 YYDKDF (reference sequence). The CDR3 has 15 residues. CDR3 amino acids: CATSSGHLGPYEQYF.

This rearrangement joins TRBV29-1 to TRBJ2-2; the TCRdb D gene call, TRBD2, has no DNA to confirm it. The length of the CDR3 is 16 residues. The germline V gene has CDR1 SQVTM and CDR2 ANQGSEA. This CDR3 reads CSVEGGFGIEAGELFF.

The V gene is TRBV9, the J gene TRBJ2-7; TCRdb indicates TRBD1, and absent DNA this call remains unverified. CDR1 and CDR2 (germline): SGDLS, YYNGEE. This CDR3 contains 13 residues. The CDR3 reads CASSVTGGHEQYF.

The genes are TRBV7-2 and TRBJ2-3; with no DNA, the TCRdb D assignment of TRBD2 cannot be verified. Germline V gene data show CDR1 as SGHTA and CDR2 as FQGNSA. CDR3 length: 17 residues. The CDR3: CASSLYWGLSSTDTQYF.

The chain uses TRBV6-5 and TRBJ2-1; there is no DNA to check the TCRdb D call of TRBD1. There are 13 residues in the CDR3. Per the germline V gene, CDR1 is MNHEY and CDR2 is SVGAGI. CDR3 sequence: CASSGGYYNEQFF.

This chain joins TRBV9 and TRBJ1-2; the D call of TRBD1 rests on TCRdb alone, since no DNA is present to check it. CDR3 length equals 14 residues. Germline assignment: CDR1 SGDLS and CDR2 YYNGEE. This CDR3 is CASTPGQINYGYTF.

The chain combines TRBV29-1 with TRBJ1-2; checking the TCRdb D call of TRBD1 is not possible without DNA. This CDR3 contains 13 residues. The germline gives CDR1 SQVTM, CDR2 ANQGSEA. The CDR3 spells CSVLGQTNYGYTF.

The chain recombines TRBV5-4 with TRBJ2-7; TCRdb proposes TRBD1, but this gene call is untestable without DNA. The CDR3 is 17 residues long. Germline V gives CDR1 SGHNT, CDR2 YYREEE (reference sequence). Here the CDR3 reads CASSPEAGTSSTYEQYF.

The rearrangement links TRBV11-2 to TRBJ1-1. Germline V gene data show CDR1 as SGHAT and CDR2 as FQNNGV. CDR3 length equals 12 residues. CDR3 loop: CASSLTMTEAFF.

This chain connects TRBV5-1 to TRBJ2-2; TCRdb proposes TRBD1, but this gene call is untestable without DNA. Germline CDR1 reads SGHRS; CDR2 reads YFSETQ. The CDR3 sequence is 15 residues long. The CDR3 loop is CASSLARDGTGELFF.

The gene calls are TRBV4-1 and TRBJ2-1; TCRdb gives TRBD2 as the D gene, but with no DNA this cannot be confirmed. This CDR3 has 16 amino acids. Germline CDR1 reads MGHRA; CDR2 reads YSYEKL. This CDR3 is CASSHPTSGEGNEQFF.

The chain recombines TRBV20-1 with TRBJ1-2; TCRdb outputs TRBD1, but without DNA this stays unchecked. The CDR3 extends over 13 amino acids. Germline V gene data show CDR1 as DFQATT and CDR2 as SNEGSKA (reference sequence). CDR3 amino acids: CSAIPLDYYGYTF.

The chain carries TRBV28 and TRBJ2-7; TCRdb proposes TRBD1, but this gene call is untestable without DNA. CDR3 size: 14 residues. Germline V gene data show CDR1 as MDHEN and CDR2 as SYDVKM. The chain's CDR3 is CATARGGALSEQYF.

This chain connects TRBV5-1 to TRBJ2-1. The germline V gene encodes CDR1 SGHRS and CDR2 YFSETQ. The CDR3 has 17 residues. The CDR3 protein is CASSLDFLSSSYNEQFF.

The chain joins TRBV20-1 to TRBJ2-1; lacking DNA, the TRBD1 call made by TCRdb goes unchecked. The CDR3 totals 15 residues. Germline V CDR1 and CDR2: DFQATT, SNEGSKA (reference sequence). The CDR3 region is CSALGLGPSYNEQFF.

The chain recombines TRBV5-1 with TRBJ2-3; as DNA is missing, the TRBD1 call by TCRdb cannot be tested. The CDR3 has 16 amino acids. The V gene's germline CDR1 is SGHRS and CDR2 YFSETQ. CDR3 protein: CASSLDPGALSDTQYF.

The rearrangement uses TRBV28 and TRBJ2-5; TCRdb returns TRBD2, unconfirmable since there is no DNA. This CDR3 comprises 16 residues. The germline CDR1 and CDR2 sequences are MDHEN and SYDVKM. This chain's CDR3 is CASSFQGAGGVETQYF.

The chain combines TRBV7-2 with TRBJ2-7; TCRdb returns TRBD1, unconfirmable since there is no DNA. This CDR3 contains 16 residues. Germline V lookup: CDR1 SGHTA, CDR2 FQGNSA. CDR3 amino acids: CASSVKYGTEAYEQYF.

This rearrangement joins TRBV15 to TRBJ2-7; TCRdb proposes TRBD1, but this gene call is untestable without DNA. Germline V gives CDR1 LNHNV, CDR2 YYDKDF (reference sequence). This CDR3 spans 15 amino acids. CDR3: CATSRDPGLSYEQYF. Combining the CDR3 with reference TRBV15 and TRBJ2-7 gives the whole variable domain DAMVIQNPRYQVTQFGKPVTLSCSQTLNHNVMYWYQQKSSQAPKLLFHYYDKDFNNEADTPDNFQSRRPNTSFCFLDIRSPGLGDTAMYLCATSRDPGLSYEQYFGPGTRLTVT.

This rearrangement joins TRBV12-3 or TRBV12-4 to TRBJ2-7. This CDR3 has 11 amino acids. The CDR3 reads CASSATYEQYF.

V gene TRBV4-2 combines with J gene TRBJ1-2; TCRdb's D gene call, TRBD1, goes unchecked for lack of DNA. The CDR3 is 18 amino acids. Germline lookup yields CDR1 LGHNA and CDR2 YNFKEQ. The CDR3 region is CASSQPNPTGQRSYGYTF.

The chain links TRBV5-1 to TRBJ2-1; TCRdb proposes TRBD2, but this gene call is untestable without DNA. The germline gives CDR1 SGHRS, CDR2 YFSETQ. The CDR3 is 16 residues long. CDR3: CASSLREQFSYDEQFF.

J is TRBJ2-3 and V is TRBV12-3 or TRBV12-4; the D call from TCRdb, TRBD2, cannot be confirmed without DNA. CDR3 size: 15 residues. This CDR3 reads CASSFSLGDTDTQYF.

The CDR3 loop is CASSQESAEELFF. The chain carries TRBV14 and TRBJ2-2. This CDR3 is 13 amino acids long. In germline, CDR1 is SGHDN, CDR2 FVKESK.

The V gene is TRBV7-2, the J gene TRBJ2-5; TCRdb reports TRBD2, a call that lacks DNA to check it against. The CDR3 loop spans 16 amino acids. Looked up from germline, CDR1 is SGHTA and CDR2 is FQGNSA. CDR3 protein: CASSPGTSGGLETQYF.

The genes are TRBV29-1 and TRBJ2-7; the D gene TCRdb calls, TRBD1, cannot be checked with no DNA. The length of the CDR3 is 15 residues. CDR1 and CDR2 from the germline V gene are SQVTM and ANQGSEA. CDR3: CSVEDPAGETYEQYF.

This sequence joins TRBV25-1 and TRBJ2-2; TCRdb names TRBD1, which stays unverified in the absence of DNA. The germline V gene encodes CDR1 MGHDK and CDR2 SYGVNS. The CDR3 runs 16 residues. The CDR3 loop reads CASSERGQGVTGELFF.

V gene TRBV7-9 combines with J gene TRBJ2-7; TCRdb calls TRBD1, which cannot be checked without DNA. The CDR3 spans 13 residues. Germline CDR1 reads SEHNR; CDR2 reads FQNEAQ (reference sequence). CDR3 in amino acids: CASSLTGIYEQYF.